This T cell receptor beta chain emerged from a study of blood T cell repertoires in COVID-19. Study details: Sample material is recorded as cDNA or gDNA derived from T cells, B-cell-depleted T cells, or PBMCs.

Under the authors' procedure: Reference gene primer amplification yielded estimated nucleated cell counts. The data were produced by immunoSEQ multiplex PCR, yet TCRdb's version contains in-frame clones alone and is incomplete. Clone size and V and J calls were adopted from that table, with D and trimming inferred from the DNA. Among 56,000 or so clones listed, roughly 90% were seen once. This clone came up once. The CDR3 extends over 17 amino acids. The germline V gene encodes CDR1 SNHLY and CDR2 FYNNEI. Trimming cost V 4 bases and J 5 bases; bases outside gene matches: 13. Input material: peripheral blood. This TCR was sampled from a human donor in a cohort sampled during active COVID-19. V and J are TRBV2 and TRBJ2-2, with 7 bases fitting TRBD1. CDR3 in amino acids: CASSARETGRGTGELFF. For the CDR3, the DNA is TGTGCCAGCAGTGCCCGCGAGACAGGGCGTGGTACCGGGGAGCTGTTTTTT.